This is a list of T cell receptor beta chains from one sample in a study of blood T cell repertoires in COVID-19. TCRdb's copy holds only in-frame clones and misses some; the assay was immunoSEQ multiplex PCR. In the table there are roughly 360,000 clones, roughly 86% of which are singletons. Sample: PBMCs or T cells enriched from blood (not recorded which). The origin of the receptors is a young man who had recovered from COVID-19. Each CDR3 is given with its conserved first and last residue. D genes are given only for firm matches. Some rows mark clone size as missing; the rest say once, few, many or name a class of expanded clone.

D,V,size,J,DNA,CDR3
TRBD2,TRBV9,NA,TRBJ2-7,TGTGCCAGCAGCGTAGATCGGACTAGCGGGGCCGAGCAGTACTTC,CASSVDRTSGAEQYF
NA,TRBV7-6,NA,TRBJ2-5,TGTGCCAGCAGCTTAGTGGGGGGGGGCCCGGAGACCCAGTACTTC,CASSLVGGGPETQYF
NA,TRBV11-2,NA,TRBJ1-5,TGTGCCAGCAGCTTGAGTGTTAGCAATCAGCCCCAGCATTTT,CASSLSVSNQPQHF
TRBD1,TRBV12-5,NA,TRBJ2-3,TGTGCTAGTGGTTTGGTACAGGGGTTCAGAGCAGATACGCAGTATTTT,CASGLVQGFRADTQYF
NA,TRBV5-5,NA,TRBJ1-5,TGTGCCAGCAGCTTTGATGGGGGGGTTTACGTGCCCCAGCATTTT,CASSFDGGVYVPQHF
NA,TRBV6-4,NA,TRBJ1-2,TGTGCCAGCAGTAAGGACAGCTATAACTATGGCTACACCTTC,CASSKDSYNYGYTF
NA,TRBV27,NA,TRBJ2-7,TGTGCCAGCAGGCTTAACCGCAACAGTTACGAGCAGTACTTC,CASRLNRNSYEQYF
TRBD1,TRBV25-1,NA,TRBJ1-6,TGTGCCAGCAGCAGGGGGCAAATCTATAATTCACCCCTCCACTTT,CASSRGQIYNSPLHF
NA,TRBV19,NA,TRBJ2-1,TGTGCCAGTATAGGGAGCGGCTCCTACAATGAGCAGTTCTTC,CASIGSGSYNEQFF
TRBD2,TRBV6-6,once,TRBJ2-1,TGTGCCAGCACCGATAGCGGGGGTAATAGGGAGCAGTTCTTC,CASTDSGGNREQFF
NA,TRBV9,NA,TRBJ1-1,TGTGCCAGCAGCGTAGAACCGGGTGCGAACACTGAAGCTTTCTTT,CASSVEPGANTEAFF
NA,TRBV27,NA,TRBJ1-2,TGTGCCAGCAGTTTAAAGTCCCAGGTTTCTAACTATGGCTACACCTTC,CASSLKSQVSNYGYTF
TRBD1,TRBV19,NA,TRBJ1-1,TGTGCCAGTACCTACGGACAGGGTAACACTGAAGCTTTCTTT,CASTYGQGNTEAFF
NA,TRBV12-3/TRBV12-4,NA,TRBJ1-1,TGTGCCAGCAGTTTTAGGGGTCCGCCTGAAGCTTTCTTT,CASSFRGPPEAFF
NA,TRBV6-1,NA,TRBJ1-2,TGTGCCAGCAGTGAAAGAGGCCATGGCTACACCTTC,CASSERGHGYTF
TRBD1,TRBV19,NA,TRBJ1-5,TGTGCCAGTAGGATTACGGGACAGAGCAATCAGCCCCAGCATTTT,CASRITGQSNQPQHF
TRBD1,TRBV11-2,NA,TRBJ1-2,TGTGCCAGCAGCTTAGATAACAGGGGAAACTATGGCTACACCTTC,CASSLDNRGNYGYTF
NA,TRBV5-1,NA,TRBJ2-3,TGCGCCAGCAGCTTCACTCTAGGTGATACGCAGTATTTT,CASSFTLGDTQYF
NA,TRBV11-1,NA,TRBJ2-2,TGTGCCAGCAGCTTAGCACAGGGCACCGGGGAGCTGTTTTTT,CASSLAQGTGELFF
TRBD1,TRBV6-5,NA,TRBJ2-2,TGTGCCAGCAGTTCACAGGGGGAGGAGAACACCGGGGAGCTGTTTTTT,CASSSQGEENTGELFF
TRBD1,TRBV5-1,NA,TRBJ2-1,TGCGCCAGCAGCGCCGGGACAGATCGCTCCTACAATGAGCAGTTCTTC,CASSAGTDRSYNEQFF
NA,TRBV4-1,few,TRBJ1-2,TGCGCCAGCAGCCCGGGGGTAGGAGTACTAAGAGGCTACACCTTC,CASSPGVGVLRGYTF
NA,TRBV7-6,once,TRBJ2-7,TGTGCCAGCAGCTTAGAAGGGGTCGAGCAGTACTTC,CASSLEGVEQYF
TRBD2,TRBV7-9,NA,TRBJ2-1,TGTGCCAGCAGCTTAGTGGCTAGCGGGGGGCCCAACACCTACAATGAGCAGTTCTTC,CASSLVASGGPNTYNEQFF
NA,TRBV30,NA,TRBJ1-3,TGTGCCTGCAATCCACAGTCTTCTGGAAACACCATATATTTT,CACNPQSSGNTIYF
TRBD1,TRBV3-1/TRBV3-2,once,TRBJ1-1,TGTGCCAGCAGCCCCCACTCGGGACAGAGCACGGTGAGCACTGAAGCTTTCTTT,CASSPHSGQSTVSTEAFF